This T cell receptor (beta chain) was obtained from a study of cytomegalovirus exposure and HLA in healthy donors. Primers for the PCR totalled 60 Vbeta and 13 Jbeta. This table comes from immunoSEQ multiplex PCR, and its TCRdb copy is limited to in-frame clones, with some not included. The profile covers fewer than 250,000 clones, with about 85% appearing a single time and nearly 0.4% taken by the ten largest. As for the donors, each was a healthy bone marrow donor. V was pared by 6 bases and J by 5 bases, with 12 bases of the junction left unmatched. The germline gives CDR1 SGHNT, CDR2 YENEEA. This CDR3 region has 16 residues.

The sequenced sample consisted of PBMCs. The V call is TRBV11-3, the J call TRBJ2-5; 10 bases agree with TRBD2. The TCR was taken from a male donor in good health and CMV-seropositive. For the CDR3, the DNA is TGTGCCAGCAGGCGGTTAATAACTAGCGGGGAGGAGACCCAGTACTTC. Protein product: CASRRLITSGEETQYF.